These 16 T cell receptor beta chains share one sample of origin, sequenced in a study of CD8+CD57+ T cells in acquired aplastic anemia. CDR3 and TCR beta VDJ profiling relied on a genomic DNA template. A single record per CDR3 protein comes from TCRdb applying MiXCR to the reads. Here the sample spans approximately 200,000 distinct CDR3 sequences, 64% being singletons. Input material: sorted CD4+, CD8+, or CD8+CD57+ T cells (not recorded which) from PBMCs. The receptor source for this set is a human donor with severe aplastic anemia or a healthy control (not recorded which).

The CDR3 DNA follows: TGTGCCAGCAGCACCCAAATAGGCTATGGCTACACCTTC. Its protein is CASSTQIGYGYTF. This chain links TRBV7-9 with TRBJ1-2; no clear D gene. From germline, CDR1 is SEHNR and CDR2 FQNEAQ (reference sequence). The CDR3 totals 13 residues. V was shortened by 5 bases and J by 4 bases, with 11 bases between the two germline ends.

This chain links TRBV7-6 with TRBJ1-4; D is perhaps TRBD1 (5 bases). In germline, CDR1 is SGHVS, CDR2 FNYEAQ. V lost 1 base, J lost 5 bases, and 14 bases lay in between. This CDR3 contains 16 residues. The CDR3, as DNA: TGTGCCAGCAGCTTAGGCGGCCAGGGCGCAAATGAAAAACTGTTTTTT. It is translated as CASSLGGQGANEKLFF.

The chain combines TRBV11-2 with TRBJ2-7, with D uncertain. Germline CDR1 reads SGHAT; CDR2 reads FQNNGV. The CDR3 length is 11 residues. V lost 6 bases and J lost 7, with 10 bases in between. The CDR3 loop is CASSYTLEQYF. CDR3 sequence (DNA): TGTGCCAGCAGTTACACCCTGGAGCAGTACTTC.

The chain joins TRBV7-2 to TRBJ1-1; D ambiguous. V was pared by 5 bases and J by 0 bases, with 7 bases between. The germline V gene has CDR1 SGHTA and CDR2 FQGNSA. The CDR3 has 13 amino acids. This chain's CDR3 is CASSAQVNTEAFF. Here the CDR3 DNA reads TGTGCCAGCAGCGCGCAGGTGAACACTGAAGCTTTCTTT.

This clonotype was seen repeatedly, ten times or more. The V and J genes are TRBV7-6 and TRBJ2-7, with 10 bases aligning to TRBD2. Germline V gene sequence: CDR1 SGHVS, CDR2 FNYEAQ. The CDR3 contains 16 residues. J lost 3 bases, V lost 5 bases, and 10 bases had no gene match. CDR3 DNA sequence: TGTGCCAGCAGCCCCTACGTTATAGCGGGGGGCTACGAGCAGTACTTC. Translation: CASSPYVIAGGYEQYF.

V gene TRBV24-1 combines with J gene TRBJ2-7; D call uncertain. CDR3 size: 13 residues. Germline assignment: CDR1 KGHDR and CDR2 SFDVKD. V was trimmed by 9 bases and J by 0 bases, leaving 11 bases between them. As DNA, the CDR3 is TGTGCCACCCGTGCGTCGGACTCCTACGAGCAGTACTTC. Amino acid sequence: CATRASDSYEQYF.

The V gene is TRBV6-5, the J gene TRBJ1-6, with a weak D call TRBD1 (5 bases). The germline V gene has CDR1 MNHEY and CDR2 SVGAGI. The CDR3 extends over 17 amino acids. The V gene lost 0 bases and the J gene lost 5 bases, with 14 bases spanning the gap. CDR3 DNA sequence: TGTGCCAGCAGTTACTCGATGGAGGGGCCGAATAATTCACCCCTCCACTTT. It specifies CASSYSMEGPNNSPLHF.

This clonotype was detected many times. The chain joins TRBV11-2 to TRBJ1-1, with D possibly matching TRBD1 (5 bases). V was pared by 1 base and J by 1 base, with 10 bases between. Germline V gene lookup returns CDR1 SGHAT and CDR2 FQNNGV. This CDR3 region has 15 residues. CDR3 sequence (DNA): TGTGCCAGCAGCTTAGGGCAGGGAAAGAACACTGAAGCTTTCTTT. Its protein is CASSLGQGKNTEAFF.

This clonotype came up a few times. The chain links TRBV20-1 to TRBJ2-7, with TRBD1 identical over 11 bases. V shed 1 base, J shed 1 base, and the junction held 3 bases outside the gene matches. The CDR3 is 15 amino acids. CDR1 is DFQATT, CDR2 SNEGSKA, per germline (reference sequence). CDR3 bases: TGCAGTGCTAGAGGGGGGACAGGGGGATCCTACGAGCAGTACTTC. It encodes CSARGGTGGSYEQYF.

This clonotype was counted ten times or more. The J gene is TRBJ1-1, the V gene TRBV7-9, with 8 positions matching TRBD1. Germline lookup yields CDR1 SEHNR and CDR2 FQNEAQ (reference sequence). Germline trimming cut 4 bases from V and 4 bases from J; bases unmatched to any gene: 8. The CDR3 is made up of 15 amino acids. The CDR3 is CASSYSGQVPTEAFF. The DNA for the CDR3 is TGTGCCAGCAGCTACTCGGGACAGGTACCCACTGAAGCTTTCTTT.

The chain employs TRBV7-9 and TRBJ2-1; maybe TRBD2 (6 bases). The CDR3 is made up of 16 amino acids. The germline CDR1 and CDR2 sequences are SEHNR and FQNEAQ (reference sequence). V was cut by 3 bases and J by 6 bases, with 18 bases left in between. The CDR3 nucleotides are TGTGCCAGCAGCTTGAATATAGGGACTTTGGGCAATGAGCAGTTCTTC. This codes for CASSLNIGTLGNEQFF. The full variable domain, in which reference TRBV7-9 and TRBJ2-1 provide the parts outside the CDR3, is DTGVSQNPRHKITKRGQNVTFRCDPISEHNRLYWYRQTLGQGPEFLTYFQNEAQLEKSRLLSDRFSAERPKGSFSTLEIQRTEQGDSAMYLCASSLNIGTLGNEQFFGPGTRLTVL.

This clonotype has at least ten counts. This sequence joins TRBV5-6 and TRBJ2-7; D not certain. CDR3 length: 11 amino acids. In germline, CDR1 is SGHDT, CDR2 YYEEEE. With 3 bases removed from V and 3 bases from J, the gap between germline ends came to 4 bases. CDR3 amino acids: CASSSFYEQYF. In nucleotides, the CDR3 is TGTGCCAGCAGCTCGTTCTACGAGCAGTACTTC. The variable domain in full, completed from reference TRBV5-6 and TRBJ2-7, reads DAGVTQSPTHLIKTRGQQVTLRCSPKSGHDTVSWYQQALGQGPQFIFQYYEEEERQRGNFPDRFSGHQFPNYSSELNVNALLLGDSALYLCASSSFYEQYFGPGTRLTVT.

The rearrangement joins TRBV19 to TRBJ2-2, with 10 bases fitting TRBD2. Germline-derived CDR1 and CDR2 are LNHDA and SQIVND (reference sequence). The V segment lost 2 bases and the J segment 7 bases; nucleotides outside the gene matches: 4. This CDR3 has 15 amino acids. The CDR3: CASSIWTSGDGELFF. In DNA form, the CDR3 reads TGTGCCAGTAGTATATGGACTAGCGGTGACGGGGAGCTGTTTTTT.

This clonotype was observed many times. The rearrangement joins TRBV12-3 or TRBV12-4 to TRBJ1-5; TRBD1 matches 9 bases. This CDR3 has 14 amino acids. With 5 bases clipped from V and 3 bases from J, the junction kept 2 bases outside the gene matches. The CDR3 nucleotides are TGTGCCAGCAGTCGGACAGGGGCCAATCAGCCCCAGCATTTT. Amino acids: CASSRTGANQPQHF.

As concerns this clonotype: The final CDR3 position lacks the conserved phenylalanine or tryptophan, pointing to a likely read error. Because the CDR3's place on the DNA is in doubt, the DNA is left out and the CDR3 is given as listed by TCRdb. J is TRBJ2-5 and V is TRBV10-3; the DNA was not used to check the table's D call, TRBD1. The CDR3 totals 17 residues, both ends included. Germline CDR1 ENHRY, CDR2 SYGVKD. CDR3: CAISESGVSPQGETQHS.

In its sample, this clonotype was seen once. The chain is built from TRBV7-2 and TRBJ2-7; no firm D call. V shed 2 bases and J shed 7 bases, with 9 bases lying between them. The germline V gene has CDR1 SGHTA and CDR2 FQGNSA. The CDR3 is made up of 12 amino acids. CDR3 coding DNA: TGTGCCAGCAGCTTACTGCCCCCAGAGCAGTACTTC. Its protein product is CASSLLPPEQYF.